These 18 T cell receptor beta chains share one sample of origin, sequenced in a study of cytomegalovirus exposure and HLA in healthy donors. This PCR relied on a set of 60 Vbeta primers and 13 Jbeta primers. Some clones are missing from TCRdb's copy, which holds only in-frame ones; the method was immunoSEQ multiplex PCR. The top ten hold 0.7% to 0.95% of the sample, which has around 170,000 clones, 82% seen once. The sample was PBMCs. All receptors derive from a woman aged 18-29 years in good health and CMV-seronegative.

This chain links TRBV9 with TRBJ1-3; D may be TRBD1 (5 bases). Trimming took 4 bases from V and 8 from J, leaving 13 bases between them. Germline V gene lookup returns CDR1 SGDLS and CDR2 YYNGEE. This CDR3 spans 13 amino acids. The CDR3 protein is CASSTSGVDTIYF. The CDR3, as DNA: TGTGCCAGCAGCACCTCGGGGGTGGACACCATATATTTT.

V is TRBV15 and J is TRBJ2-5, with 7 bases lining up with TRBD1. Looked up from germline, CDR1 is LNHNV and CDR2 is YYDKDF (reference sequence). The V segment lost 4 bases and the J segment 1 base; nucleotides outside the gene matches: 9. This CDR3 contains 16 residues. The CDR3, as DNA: TGTGCCACCAGCATGAGCAGGGGGTTGGGCCAAGAGACCCAGTACTTC. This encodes CATSMSRGLGQETQYF.

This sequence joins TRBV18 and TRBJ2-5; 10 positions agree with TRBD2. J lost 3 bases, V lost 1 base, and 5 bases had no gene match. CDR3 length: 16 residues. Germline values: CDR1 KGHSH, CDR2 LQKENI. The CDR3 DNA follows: TGTGCCAGCTCACCACAGAGCGGGAGGGAAGAAGAGACCCAGTACTTC. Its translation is CASSPQSGREEETQYF.

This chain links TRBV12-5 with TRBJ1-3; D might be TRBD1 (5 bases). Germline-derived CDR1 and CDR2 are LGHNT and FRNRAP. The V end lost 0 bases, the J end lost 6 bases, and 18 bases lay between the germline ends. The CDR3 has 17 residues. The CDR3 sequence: CASGLVLRTSNENTIYF. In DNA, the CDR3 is TGTGCTAGTGGTTTGGTATTAAGGACATCAAACGAAAACACCATATATTTT.

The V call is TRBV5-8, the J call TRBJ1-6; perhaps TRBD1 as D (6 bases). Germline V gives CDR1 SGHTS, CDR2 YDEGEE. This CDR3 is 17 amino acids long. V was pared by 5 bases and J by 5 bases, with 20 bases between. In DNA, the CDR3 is TGTGCCAGCAGTCGCCCAAAAGAGACAGGCCATAATTCACCCCTCCACTTT. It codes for CASSRPKETGHNSPLHF.

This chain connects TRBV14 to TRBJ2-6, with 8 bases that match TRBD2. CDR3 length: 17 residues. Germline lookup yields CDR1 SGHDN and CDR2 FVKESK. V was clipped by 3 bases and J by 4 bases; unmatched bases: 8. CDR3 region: CASSQSAGEAGANVLTF. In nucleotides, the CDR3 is TGTGCCAGCAGCCAGTCAGCGGGAGAGGCCGGGGCCAACGTCCTGACTTTC.

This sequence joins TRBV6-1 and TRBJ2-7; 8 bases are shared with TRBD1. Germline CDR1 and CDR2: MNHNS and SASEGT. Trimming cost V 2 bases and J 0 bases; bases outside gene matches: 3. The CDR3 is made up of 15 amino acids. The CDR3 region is CASSERQGNSYEQYF. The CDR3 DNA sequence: TGTGCCAGCAGTGAACGACAGGGGAACTCCTACGAGCAGTACTTC.

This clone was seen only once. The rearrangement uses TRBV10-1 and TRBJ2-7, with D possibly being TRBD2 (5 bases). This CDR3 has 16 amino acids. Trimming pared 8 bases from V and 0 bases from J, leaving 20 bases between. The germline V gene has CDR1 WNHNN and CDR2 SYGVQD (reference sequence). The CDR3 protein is CASASARADRSYEQYF. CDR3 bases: TGCGCCAGCGCCTCAGCGAGGGCCGACCGCTCCTACGAGCAGTACTTC.

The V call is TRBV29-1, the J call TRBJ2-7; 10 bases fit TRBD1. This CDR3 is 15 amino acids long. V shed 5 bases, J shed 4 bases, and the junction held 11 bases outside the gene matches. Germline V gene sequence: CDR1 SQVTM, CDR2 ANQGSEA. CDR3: CSVLRGTGAGYEQYF. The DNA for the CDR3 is TGCAGCGTTCTAAGAGGGACAGGGGCCGGGTACGAGCAGTACTTC.

The CDR3 reads CASSPELAGGTDTQYF. In nucleotides, the CDR3 is TGTGCCAGCAGCCCTGAACTAGCGGGAGGGACAGATACGCAGTATTTT. The chain recombines TRBV11-1 with TRBJ2-3, with 13 bases lining up with TRBD2. This CDR3 has 16 amino acids. Germline V CDR1 and CDR2: SGHAT, FQDESV (reference sequence). Trimming cost V 5 bases and J 3 bases; bases outside gene matches: 5. Full variable domain (outside the CDR3, taken from reference TRBV11-1 and TRBJ2-3): EAEVAQSPRYKITEKSQAVAFWCDPISGHATLYWYRQILGQGPELLVQFQDESVVDDSQLPKDRFSAERLKGVDSTLKIQPAELGDSAMYLCASSPELAGGTDTQYFGPGTRLTVL.

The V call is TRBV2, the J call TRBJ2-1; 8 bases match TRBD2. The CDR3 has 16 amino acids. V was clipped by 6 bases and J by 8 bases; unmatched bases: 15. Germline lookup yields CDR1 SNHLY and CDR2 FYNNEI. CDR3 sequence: CASREGLSGSLYEQFF. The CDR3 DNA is TGTGCCAGCAGGGAGGGACTAAGCGGGAGTCTCTATGAGCAGTTCTTC.

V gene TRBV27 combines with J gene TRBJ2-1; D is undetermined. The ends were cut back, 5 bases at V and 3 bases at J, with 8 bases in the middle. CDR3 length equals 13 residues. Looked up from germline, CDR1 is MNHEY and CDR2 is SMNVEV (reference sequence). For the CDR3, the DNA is TGTGCCAGCAGTGACTCTAGCTACAATGAGCAGTTCTTC. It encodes CASSDSSYNEQFF.

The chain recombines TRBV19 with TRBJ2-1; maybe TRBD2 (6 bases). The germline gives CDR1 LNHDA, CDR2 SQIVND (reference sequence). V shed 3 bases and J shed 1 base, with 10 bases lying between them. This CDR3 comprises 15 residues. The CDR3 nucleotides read TGTGCCAGTAGTATGATGGGGGGTTCCTACAATGAGCAGTTCTTC. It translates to CASSMMGGSYNEQFF.

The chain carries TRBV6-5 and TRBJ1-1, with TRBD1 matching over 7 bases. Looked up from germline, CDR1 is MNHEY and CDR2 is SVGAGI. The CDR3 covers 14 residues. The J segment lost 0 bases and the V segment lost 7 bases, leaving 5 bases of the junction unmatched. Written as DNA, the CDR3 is TGTGCCAGCAATAGACAGGGAATGAACACTGAAGCTTTCTTT. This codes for CASNRQGMNTEAFF.

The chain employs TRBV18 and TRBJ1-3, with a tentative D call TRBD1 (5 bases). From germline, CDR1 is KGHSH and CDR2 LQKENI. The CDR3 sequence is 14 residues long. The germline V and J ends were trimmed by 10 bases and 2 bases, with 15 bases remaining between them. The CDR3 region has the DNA TGTGCCATCTTAAAGACAGATCCTGGAAACACCATATATTTT. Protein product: CAILKTDPGNTIYF.

The DNA of the CDR3 is TGTGCCACCGACTCGACTAGCGGGTATTACAATGAGCAGTTCTTC. This encodes CATDSTSGYYNEQFF. The gene calls are TRBV10-3 and TRBJ2-1; 10 bases line up with TRBD2. This CDR3 region has 15 residues. The germline V gene has CDR1 ENHRY and CDR2 SYGVKD. The ends lost 10 bases at V and 4 bases at J; junction bases unmatched: 10.

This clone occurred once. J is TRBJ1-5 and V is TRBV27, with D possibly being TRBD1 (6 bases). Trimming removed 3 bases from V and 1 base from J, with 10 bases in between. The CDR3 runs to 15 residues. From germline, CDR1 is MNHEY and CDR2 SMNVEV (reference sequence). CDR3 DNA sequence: TGTGCCAGCAGTTTTGGGACACTGAGCAATCAGCCCCAGCATTTT. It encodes CASSFGTLSNQPQHF.

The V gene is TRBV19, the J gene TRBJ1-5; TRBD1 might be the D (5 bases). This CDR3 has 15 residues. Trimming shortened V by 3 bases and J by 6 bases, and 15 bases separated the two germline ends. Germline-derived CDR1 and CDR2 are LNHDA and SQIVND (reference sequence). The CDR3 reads CASSILGEGPQPQHF. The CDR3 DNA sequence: TGTGCCAGTAGTATCCTGGGGGAGGGGCCTCAGCCCCAGCATTTT.